The rows below give T cell receptor beta chains drawn from one sample of a study of OX40 agonist ivuxolimab in advanced cancers. Profiling relied on immunoSEQ multiplex PCR, and the TCRdb table lists in-frame clones only, not all of them. The table includes around 100,000 clones, roughly 90% detected once. The source material was CD4+ or CD8+ T cells sorted from blood, sampled in a trial of the OX40 agonist ivuxolimab. These receptors all come from an adult with an advanced solid tumor such as melanoma, head and neck, liver or kidney cancer. CDR3s include the opening cysteine and the closing phenylalanine or tryptophan. A D gene is named only where the DNA matches it firmly. Size is stated for part of the rows, as once, few or many counts, or as a class when the clone is expanded.

J | size | D | V | DNA | CDR3
TRBJ1-1 | NA | TRBD1 | TRBV7-9 | TGTGCCAGCAGGGGACAGAGGAACACTGAAGCTTTCTTT | CASRGQRNTEAFF
TRBJ2-2 | NA | NA | TRBV28 | TGTGCCAGCAGTCCCATCACCGGGGAGCTGTTTTTT | CASSPITGELFF
TRBJ1-5 | few | NA | TRBV19 | TGTGCCAGTAGTCACCTCACAGACATTAATCAGCCCCAGCATTTT | CASSHLTDINQPQHF
TRBJ2-2 | once | NA | TRBV4-1 | TGCGCCAGCAGCCAGGGAAGCGGAGCGAACACCGGGGAGCTGTTTTTT | CASSQGSGANTGELFF
TRBJ2-5 | NA | NA | TRBV2 | TGTGCCAGCAATTCCTATTTTAAAGAGACCCAGTACTTC | CASNSYFKETQYF
TRBJ2-7 | NA | NA | TRBV7-9 | TGTGCCAGCAGCTTACGTCCTAGCCCGGACGAAGAGCAGTACTTC | CASSLRPSPDEEQYF
TRBJ2-1 | once | TRBD1 | TRBV7-3 | TGTGCCAGCAGCTCGGGCGGGACAGGGTTCAATGAGCAGTTCTTC | CASSSGGTGFNEQFF
TRBJ1-4 | NA | NA | TRBV6-1 | TGTGCCAGCAGTGAAGCTGACGGGGATGAAAAACTGTTTTTT | CASSEADGDEKLFF
TRBJ2-5 | NA | TRBD1 | TRBV10-3 | TGTGCCATCAGAAAGTCAACAGGGGAAGAGACCCAGTACTTC | CAIRKSTGEETQYF
TRBJ2-7 | NA | TRBD2 | TRBV7-2 | TGTGCCAGCAGCTTAGGTGGGGGACTAGCGGGAGGGAAGTCCTACGAGCAGTACTTC | CASSLGGGLAGGKSYEQYF
TRBJ1-5 | NA | NA | TRBV4-1 | TGCGCCAGCAGCCAAGGCCCGGGCGACAGAAGCAATCAGCCCCAGCATTTT | CASSQGPGDRSNQPQHF
TRBJ1-4 | NA | TRBD1 | TRBV27 | TGTGCCAGCAGTTTCCTTACAGGGGGAAGGACTAATGAAAAACTGTTTTTT | CASSFLTGGRTNEKLFF
TRBJ2-3 | NA | TRBD2 | TRBV7-9 | TGTGCCAGCAGCTTAACTAGCGGCACAGATACGCAGTATTTT | CASSLTSGTDTQYF
TRBJ2-2 | NA | TRBD2 | TRBV7-3 | TGTGCCAGCAGCTTAACCCTCCGGGGGGGCACCGGGGAGCTGTTTTTT | CASSLTLRGGTGELFF
TRBJ2-7 | NA | TRBD1 | TRBV5-6 | TGTGCCAGCAGCTTGGGGCCCCCCGGACAGGGGTCCTACGAGCAGTACTTC | CASSLGPPGQGSYEQYF
TRBJ2-7 | NA | NA | TRBV7-2 | TGTGCCAGCAGCTTTTGGGGCGTGGAAGAGCAGTACTTC | CASSFWGVEEQYF
TRBJ1-3 | NA | NA | TRBV12-5 | TGTGCTAGTGGCTGGGGAATTTCCAGACAGCGCTCTGGAAACACCATATATTTT | CASGWGISRQRSGNTIYF
TRBJ2-5 | NA | TRBD1 | TRBV6-1 | TGTGCCAGCAGCGGGGACAGGGGGACGCGGGCCCAGTACTTC | CASSGDRGTRAQYF
TRBJ2-7 | NA | NA | TRBV11-2 | TGTGCCAGCAGCCCCGACCGGGCACTGCAGTACTTC | CASSPDRALQYF
TRBJ1-2 | NA | NA | TRBV2 | TGTGCCAGCAGACGGCGAGACCGAGGCTACACCTTC | CASRRRDRGYTF
TRBJ1-3 | NA | NA | TRBV7-9 | TGTGCCAGCAGCTTCGTCGGTGGAAACACCATATATTTT | CASSFVGGNTIYF
TRBJ2-3 | NA | TRBD2 | TRBV7-9 | TGTGCCAGCAGCTTCGGGACTAGCGGGAGCACAGATACGCAGTATTTT | CASSFGTSGSTDTQYF
TRBJ1-4 | NA | NA | TRBV7-9 | TGTGCCAGCAGCTTAGAAGCAGGGTCCACTGAAAAACTGTTTTTT | CASSLEAGSTEKLFF
TRBJ1-1 | NA | NA | TRBV9 | TGTGCCAGCAGCCGCGGAAGGGGGGACACTGAAGCTTTCTTT | CASSRGRGDTEAFF
TRBJ2-5 | NA | NA | TRBV11-2 | TGTGCCAGCAGCTTGGGGGAGACCCAGTACTTC | CASSLGETQYF
TRBJ1-2 | NA | NA | TRBV19 | TGTGCCAGTAGTATAACGCCAGGGGCCTTCTATGGCTACACCTTC | CASSITPGAFYGYTF
TRBJ2-3 | once | TRBD2 | TRBV28 | TGTGCCAGCAGTCCGCACGCTCCGGGACTAGCGGCTAGCACAGATACGCAGTATTTT | CASSPHAPGLAASTDTQYF
TRBJ1-2 | NA | NA | TRBV6-5 | TGTGCCAGCAGTGGTAGGGGTCGGGGGGCCTATGGCTACACCTTC | CASSGRGRGAYGYTF
TRBJ2-3 | NA | NA | TRBV4-2 | TGTGCCAGCAGCCATGGAAGAGGCGGTAGCACAGATACGCAGTATTTT | CASSHGRGGSTDTQYF
TRBJ2-1 | few | NA | TRBV7-2 | TGTGCCAGCAGCTTAGAAACGGGGGCGAACAATGAGCAGTTCTTC | CASSLETGANNEQFF
TRBJ1-2 | NA | NA | TRBV14 | TGTGCCAGCAGCTCGGGGCAGCACTATGGCTACACCTTC | CASSSGQHYGYTF
TRBJ2-3 | NA | NA | TRBV11-3 | TGTGCCAGCATGGTACAGACCACAGATACGCAGTATTTT | CASMVQTTDTQYF
TRBJ1-1 | NA | NA | TRBV19 | TGTGCCACCCGATACCGAGATGTCGGCACTGAAGCTTTCTTT | CATRYRDVGTEAFF
TRBJ1-5 | NA | TRBD1 | TRBV6-1 | TGTGCCAGCAGGACCAGGGGGCTTAGCAATCAGCCCCAGCATTTT | CASRTRGLSNQPQHF
TRBJ2-7 | NA | NA | TRBV5-1 | TGCGCCAGCAGTGACGTCGCCTACGAGCAGTACTTC | CASSDVAYEQYF
TRBJ2-2 | NA | NA | TRBV6-5 | TGTGCCAGCACCCACCAAACCACCGGGGAGCTGTTTTTT | CASTHQTTGELFF
TRBJ1-1 | few | NA | TRBV6-1 | TGTGCCACCAGGACTGACTGGCTCACTGAAGCTTTCTTT | CATRTDWLTEAFF
TRBJ1-2 | few | NA | TRBV28 | TGTGCCAGCAGTTTGAAGGGTACGGACTACACCTTC | CASSLKGTDYTF
TRBJ2-1 | once | TRBD2 | TRBV15 | TGTGCCACCAGCAGAGATCAGAAAAGACTAGCGGGAGTCAACGAGCAGTTCTTC | CATSRDQKRLAGVNEQFF
TRBJ1-2 | NA | NA | TRBV7-2 | TGTGCCAGCGCTCCCCCGAATAGGGCTAACTATGGCTACACCTTC | CASAPPNRANYGYTF
TRBJ2-5 | NA | TRBD1 | TRBV7-9 | TGTGCCAGCAGCCGGGGACAGAAAGAGACCCAGTACTTC | CASSRGQKETQYF
TRBJ1-1 | NA | TRBD1 | TRBV9 | TGTGCCAGCAGCACACGGACAGGGAGCACTGAAGCTTTCTTT | CASSTRTGSTEAFF
TRBJ2-5 | NA | NA | TRBV11-1 | TGTGCCAGCAGCTTATCGACAGGCGTACAAGAGACCCAGTACTTC | CASSLSTGVQETQYF
TRBJ2-7 | NA | NA | TRBV4-3 | TGCGCCAGCAGCCCCGATAGCCGGGCTGATGTGCAGTACTTC | CASSPDSRADVQYF
TRBJ2-2 | NA | NA | TRBV9 | TGTGCCAGCAGCGTAGGGGGGCTCACCGGGGAGCTGTTTTTT | CASSVGGLTGELFF